The 16 T cell receptor beta chains in this list originate from one sample, sequenced in a study of neurological immune-mediated disorders. The time point was: technical triplicate 3. TCRdb independently ran MiXCR on the 5' RACE reads; one entry per CDR3 protein. The repertoire holds some 48,000 distinct CDR3 sequences, with 20% to 25% as singletons. Sequencing was performed on PBMCs. Receptors were obtained from a man aged 60 to 75 with HTLV-1-associated myelopathy (HAM/TSP).

The table lists this clonotype with many counts. The chain's CDR3 is CASSLGPDEKLFF. Here the CDR3 DNA reads TGTGCCAGCAGCTTGGGTCCGGATGAAAAACTGTTTTTT. This chain uses TRBV5-5 with TRBJ1-4; D gene ambiguous. Germline lookup yields CDR1 SGHKS and CDR2 YYEKEE (reference sequence). V lost 0 bases and J lost 6, with 6 bases in between. This CDR3 has 13 amino acids.

This clonotype was counted ten times or more. The chain joins TRBV5-1 to TRBJ2-1, with a possible D match to TRBD1 (6 bases). Between the trimmed V and J ends, which lost 7 bases and 4 bases, there was a span of 18 bases. CDR3 length: 15 amino acids. Per germline, CDR1 SGHRS and CDR2 YFSETQ. CDR3 protein: CASGSTGDSYNEQFF. CDR3 nucleotide sequence: TGCGCCAGCGGATCGACAGGCGACTCGTACAATGAGCAGTTCTTC.

This chain connects TRBV20-1 to TRBJ1-1; no firm D call. This CDR3 has 13 residues. Trimming took off 6 bases at V and 0 bases at J, with 11 bases between the two ends. Germline V gives CDR1 DFQATT, CDR2 SNEGSKA (reference sequence). This CDR3 is CSAADNLNTEAFF. DNA of the CDR3: TGCAGTGCCGCGGATAATCTGAACACTGAAGCTTTCTTT.

This chain uses TRBV5-1 with TRBJ2-7; 8 bases agree with TRBD2. The CDR3 covers 15 residues. In germline, CDR1 is SGHRS, CDR2 YFSETQ. Trimming took 4 bases from V and 5 from J; bases not matched to a gene: 11. CDR3 nucleotides: TGCGCCAGCAGCGCCATGAGCGGGAGTTCCAACGAGCAGTACTTC. This encodes CASSAMSGSSNEQYF.

This clonotype was counted at least ten times. The chain recombines TRBV6-5 with TRBJ2-3; perhaps D is TRBD1 or TRBD2 (5 bases each). Germline CDR1 is MNHEY and CDR2 is SVGAGI. Trimming removed 2 bases from V and 4 bases from J, with 10 bases in between. The length of the CDR3 is 14 residues. CDR3 loop: CASSYARGADTQYF. The CDR3 nucleotides read TGTGCCAGCAGTTACGCTCGGGGCGCAGATACGCAGTATTTT.

This clonotype counts as medium-sized. The chain uses TRBV5-1 and TRBJ2-1, with D tentatively TRBD1 or TRBD2 (6 bases each). Germline lookup yields CDR1 SGHRS and CDR2 YFSETQ. The CDR3 totals 15 residues. Trimming removed 4 bases from V and 8 bases from J, with 19 bases in between. The CDR3 nucleotides read TGCGCCAGCAGCGGGGTGGGGGGCCTAAGGGATGAGCAGTTCTTC. Amino acid sequence: CASSGVGGLRDEQFF. The complete variable domain, with remaining parts taken from reference TRBV5-1 and TRBJ2-1, reads KAGVTQTPRYLIKTRGQQVTLSCSPISGHRSVSWYQQTPGQGLQFLFEYFSETQRNKGNFPGRFSGRQFSNSRSEMNVSTLELGDSALYLCASSGVGGLRDEQFFGPGTRLTVL.

This clonotype was seen more than once but under ten times. V and J are TRBV12-3 or TRBV12-4 and TRBJ2-1, with 7 bases that match TRBD2. With 7 bases clipped from V and 6 bases from J, the junction kept 9 bases outside the gene matches. This CDR3 contains 14 residues. CDR3 sequence reads: CASTRDYGVNEQFF. CDR3 sequence (DNA): TGTGCCAGCACCCGGGACTACGGAGTCAATGAGCAGTTCTTC.

There are many counts of this clonotype. The chain links TRBV6-5 to TRBJ2-2; no clear D. Deletions cut 5 bases from V and 4 bases from J, with 5 bases between. This CDR3 has 12 residues. Germline assignment: CDR1 MNHEY and CDR2 SVGAGI. CDR3 sequence: CASSTSTGELFF. For the CDR3, the DNA is TGTGCCAGCAGTACGAGCACCGGGGAGCTGTTTTTT.

This clonotype was observed many times. The chain employs TRBV20-1 and TRBJ2-1, with D perhaps TRBD2 (6 bases). This CDR3 has 14 amino acids. V was cut by 6 bases and J by 8 bases, with 20 bases left in between. Germline V gene lookup returns CDR1 DFQATT and CDR2 SNEGSKA (reference sequence). CDR3 DNA: TGCAGTGCCCCGACTAGTGGCCGGTTCCATGAGCAGTTCTTC. It yields the protein CSAPTSGRFHEQFF.

This clonotype showed up many times. The genes are TRBV20-1 and TRBJ2-7, with a possible D match to TRBD2 (6 bases). The CDR3 covers 15 residues. The V and J ends lost 0 bases and 2 bases respectively, with 14 bases between them. Per the germline V gene, CDR1 is DFQATT and CDR2 is SNEGSKA (reference sequence). DNA of the CDR3: TGCAGTGCTAGAGATTTCGGGGGTATTACCTACGAGCAGTACTTC. This sequence encodes CSARDFGGITYEQYF.

Turning to this clonotype: At one of its ends the junction is not consistent with the germline gene, which may arise from a read error. The chain carries TRBV6-6 and TRBJ1-5; possible D gene TRBD1, 6 bases. The CDR3 runs 17 residues. In germline, CDR1 is MNHNY, CDR2 SVGAGI (reference sequence). The CDR3 spells CASSTDGGRAMNQRQHF. In nucleotides, the CDR3 is TGTGCCAGCAGTACCGACGGGGGGCGCGCAATGAATCAGCGCCAGCATTTT.

This clonotype was picked up many times. The CDR3 DNA reads as TGCGCCAGCAGCTTGGCCCCCGGGAGGACGGAGTACGAGCAGTACTTC. Protein: CASSLAPGRTEYEQYF. The rearrangement links TRBV5-1 to TRBJ2-7, with 7 positions matching TRBD2. Trimming removed 0 bases from V and 4 bases from J; junction bases left unmatched: 10. The CDR3 sequence is 16 residues long. Germline CDR1 SGHRS, CDR2 YFSETQ.

This clonotype was detected many times. CDR3 nucleotide sequence: TGCGCCAGCAGCTCACTTCCGGGACAGGGGGACACCGGGGAGCTGTTTTTT. Translating gives CASSSLPGQGDTGELFF. The V and J genes are TRBV5-1 and TRBJ2-2; 11 bases are a match to TRBD1. The CDR3 contains 17 residues. Germline V lookup: CDR1 SGHRS, CDR2 YFSETQ. Germline trimming cut 3 bases from V and 3 bases from J; bases unmatched to any gene: 7.

This clonotype came up many times. The rearrangement uses TRBV20-1 and TRBJ1-1; D perhaps matches TRBD1 (6 bases). Germline assignment: CDR1 DFQATT and CDR2 SNEGSKA (reference sequence). Trimming shortened V by 6 bases and J by 4 bases, and 15 bases separated the two germline ends. CDR3 size: 13 residues. DNA for the CDR3: TGCAGTGCCCCACCCCCAGGGGTCACTGAAGCTTTCTTT. Translation gives CSAPPPGVTEAFF.

This clonotype was seen many times. The chain couples TRBV12-3 or TRBV12-4 to TRBJ1-5, with D perhaps TRBD1 (6 bases). CDR3 length: 15 amino acids. Trimming removed 5 bases from V and 7 bases from J, with 18 bases in between. The CDR3 loop reads CASSTGLRPDQPQHF. CDR3 sequence (DNA): TGTGCCAGCAGTACAGGGTTAAGACCTGACCAGCCCCAGCATTTT.

This clonotype came up many times. V and J are TRBV12-3 or TRBV12-4 and TRBJ2-2, with D possibly matching TRBD1 (5 bases). This CDR3 spans 13 amino acids. V lost 5 bases, J lost 8 bases, and 12 bases lay in between. The CDR3 DNA reads TGTGCCAGCAGTCCTAGGGGTGAGGGGGAGCTGTTTTTT. It translates to CASSPRGEGELFF.